This is a list of T cell receptor beta chains from one sample in a study of blood T cell repertoires in COVID-19. Sequencing was performed with immunoSEQ multiplex PCR; in TCRdb, only in-frame clones are kept and a portion is missing. The sample consists of approximately 230,000 clones, about 86% of them appearing once. Specimen: peripheral blood. The receptors stem from a man aged 80 or over with acute or convalescent COVID-19. CDR3s include the opening cysteine and the closing phenylalanine or tryptophan. The D gene is left open where the match is weak. Clone sizes are given selectively: once, few, many, or a class where the clone is expanded.

D gene: TRBD2; CDR3 length: 16; clone size: -; J gene: TRBJ2-3; V gene: TRBV5-5; CDR3 protein: CASRPLAGGSTDTQYF; CDR3 DNA: TGTGCCAGCAGGCCGCTAGCGGGGGGTAGCACAGATACGCAGTATTTT
D gene: TRBD1; CDR3 length: 18; clone size: -; J gene: TRBJ1-3; V gene: TRBV4-3; CDR3 protein: CASSQDFLGQGAGNTIYF; CDR3 DNA: TGCGCCAGCAGCCAAGATTTCCTCGGACAGGGGGCTGGAAACACCATATATTTT
D gene: -; CDR3 length: 15; clone size: -; J gene: TRBJ1-5; V gene: TRBV10-3; CDR3 protein: CAISETDLGNQPQHF; CDR3 DNA: TGTGCCATCAGTGAAACAGATCTGGGCAATCAGCCCCAGCATTTT
D gene: TRBD1; CDR3 length: 15; clone size: -; J gene: TRBJ1-1; V gene: TRBV18; CDR3 protein: CASSPRQGGPTEAFF; CDR3 DNA: TGTGCCAGCTCACCACGTCAAGGGGGCCCCACTGAAGCTTTCTTT
D gene: -; CDR3 length: 18; clone size: -; J gene: TRBJ2-2; V gene: TRBV5-5; CDR3 protein: CASSFGMGGGQATGELFF; CDR3 DNA: TGTGCCAGCAGCTTTGGAATGGGGGGAGGACAAGCCACCGGGGAGCTGTTTTTT
D gene: -; CDR3 length: 14; clone size: few; J gene: TRBJ1-2; V gene: TRBV5-6; CDR3 protein: CASSPLGQNYGYTF; CDR3 DNA: TGTGCCAGCAGCCCCCTCGGACAGAACTATGGCTACACCTTC
D gene: -; CDR3 length: 14; clone size: -; J gene: TRBJ2-2; V gene: TRBV7-2; CDR3 protein: CASSFAQGIGELFF; CDR3 DNA: TGTGCCAGCAGCTTCGCACAGGGCATCGGGGAGCTGTTTTTT
D gene: -; CDR3 length: 14; clone size: few; J gene: TRBJ2-2; V gene: TRBV27; CDR3 protein: CASRGQSNTGELFF; CDR3 DNA: TGTGCCAGCCGCGGACAGTCGAACACCGGGGAGCTGTTTTTT
D gene: TRBD1; CDR3 length: 18; clone size: -; J gene: TRBJ1-4; V gene: TRBV29-1; CDR3 protein: CSVVARSSGTGAFEKLFF; CDR3 DNA: TGCAGCGTTGTAGCTCGATCCTCGGGGACAGGGGCCTTTGAAAAACTGTTTTTT
D gene: -; CDR3 length: 14; clone size: -; J gene: TRBJ1-2; V gene: TRBV19; CDR3 protein: CASSRRGRTYGYTF; CDR3 DNA: TGTGCCAGTAGTCGGAGGGGACGGACCTATGGCTACACCTTC
D gene: TRBD1; CDR3 length: 14; clone size: -; J gene: TRBJ1-1; V gene: TRBV7-3; CDR3 protein: CASSPQGANTEAFF; CDR3 DNA: TGTGCCAGCAGCCCACAGGGGGCAAACACTGAAGCTTTCTTT
D gene: TRBD1; CDR3 length: 12; clone size: -; J gene: TRBJ1-2; V gene: TRBV29-1; CDR3 protein: CSVEKGQGDYTF; CDR3 DNA: TGCAGCGTTGAAAAGGGCCAGGGGGACTACACCTTC
D gene: TRBD1; CDR3 length: 10; clone size: -; J gene: TRBJ2-1; V gene: TRBV29-1; CDR3 protein: CSVGDSEQFF; CDR3 DNA: TGCAGCGTTGGGGACAGTGAGCAGTTCTTC
D gene: -; CDR3 length: 11; clone size: -; J gene: TRBJ1-2; V gene: TRBV29-1; CDR3 protein: CSVSPGYGYTF; CDR3 DNA: TGCAGCGTTAGCCCTGGCTATGGCTACACCTTC
D gene: -; CDR3 length: 16; clone size: -; J gene: TRBJ1-2; V gene: TRBV3-1/TRBV3-2; CDR3 protein: CASSQVGGDFSYGYTF; CDR3 DNA: TGTGCCAGCAGCCAAGTTGGAGGGGACTTTTCCTATGGCTACACCTTC
D gene: -; CDR3 length: 11; clone size: -; J gene: TRBJ2-5; V gene: TRBV19; CDR3 protein: CASSQGETQYF; CDR3 DNA: TGTGCCAGTAGCCAGGGGGAGACCCAGTACTTC
D gene: -; CDR3 length: 14; clone size: -; J gene: TRBJ2-7; V gene: TRBV7-2; CDR3 protein: CASSLDPGRYEQYF; CDR3 DNA: TGTGCCAGCAGCTTAGATCCCGGCAGGTACGAGCAGTACTTC
D gene: TRBD2; CDR3 length: 17; clone size: once; J gene: TRBJ2-3; V gene: TRBV4-3; CDR3 protein: CASSQDGAGGPRDTQYF; CDR3 DNA: TGCGCCAGCAGCCAAGATGGGGCGGGAGGGCCAAGGGATACGCAGTATTTT
D gene: -; CDR3 length: 13; clone size: -; J gene: TRBJ2-7; V gene: TRBV19; CDR3 protein: CASSTSKPYEQYF; CDR3 DNA: TGTGCCAGTAGCACTAGCAAGCCCTACGAGCAGTACTTC
D gene: TRBD1; CDR3 length: 15; clone size: -; J gene: TRBJ2-7; V gene: TRBV7-3; CDR3 protein: CASSSEGADFTRQYF; CDR3 DNA: TGTGCCAGCAGCTCCGAGGGGGCCGACTTTACTCGGCAGTACTTC
D gene: -; CDR3 length: 17; clone size: -; J gene: TRBJ1-1; V gene: TRBV4-2; CDR3 protein: CASSQDHGRGGLTEAFF; CDR3 DNA: TGTGCCAGCAGCCAAGATCACGGAAGGGGAGGTCTGACTGAAGCTTTCTTT
D gene: TRBD2; CDR3 length: 17; clone size: few; J gene: TRBJ2-5; V gene: TRBV18; CDR3 protein: CASSPFGTSGISETQYF; CDR3 DNA: TGTGCCAGCTCACCCTTTGGGACTAGCGGGATCTCAGAGACCCAGTACTTC
D gene: TRBD2; CDR3 length: 19; clone size: -; J gene: TRBJ2-1; V gene: TRBV7-9; CDR3 protein: CASSSSIAGVSFSYNEQFF; CDR3 DNA: TGTGCCAGCAGCTCTTCCATAGCGGGAGTCTCCTTCTCCTACAATGAGCAGTTCTTC
D gene: TRBD2; CDR3 length: 14; clone size: -; J gene: TRBJ2-1; V gene: TRBV7-2; CDR3 protein: CASSPTSGNGEQFF; CDR3 DNA: TGTGCCAGCAGCCCGACTAGCGGGAACGGTGAGCAGTTCTTC
D gene: -; CDR3 length: 14; clone size: -; J gene: TRBJ1-1; V gene: TRBV11-2; CDR3 protein: CASSSSTRRAEAFF; CDR3 DNA: TGTGCCAGCAGCTCTTCGACTCGGCGGGCTGAAGCTTTCTTT
D gene: TRBD2; CDR3 length: 15; clone size: -; J gene: TRBJ2-1; V gene: TRBV19; CDR3 protein: CASDTPGLAGREKFF; CDR3 DNA: TGTGCCAGCGACACACCGGGACTAGCGGGCCGAGAGAAGTTCTTC
D gene: TRBD2; CDR3 length: 16; clone size: -; J gene: TRBJ2-2; V gene: TRBV6-6; CDR3 protein: CASRPTSGSRIGELFF; CDR3 DNA: TGTGCCAGCAGGCCGACTAGCGGGAGTCGTATCGGGGAGCTGTTTTTT
D gene: TRBD2; CDR3 length: 15; clone size: -; J gene: TRBJ2-1; V gene: TRBV29-1; CDR3 protein: CSVALAGTTYNEQFF; CDR3 DNA: TGCAGCGTTGCACTAGCGGGGACTACCTACAATGAGCAGTTCTTC
D gene: TRBD1; CDR3 length: 15; clone size: -; J gene: TRBJ2-3; V gene: TRBV6-6; CDR3 protein: CASTLPGQGANTQYF; CDR3 DNA: TGTGCCAGCACACTACCGGGACAGGGGGCAAATACGCAGTATTTT
D gene: -; CDR3 length: 13; clone size: -; J gene: TRBJ2-5; V gene: TRBV28; CDR3 protein: CASSFRQEETQYF; CDR3 DNA: TGTGCCAGCAGTTTCAGGCAAGAAGAGACCCAGTACTTC
D gene: -; CDR3 length: 14; clone size: once; J gene: TRBJ2-1; V gene: TRBV24-1; CDR3 protein: CATSDSRLRAEQFF; CDR3 DNA: TGTGCCACCAGTGATTCCAGACTAAGAGCTGAGCAGTTCTTC
D gene: TRBD1; CDR3 length: 15; clone size: -; J gene: TRBJ1-2; V gene: TRBV5-5; CDR3 protein: CASSPDRVGSYGYTF; CDR3 DNA: TGTGCCAGCAGCCCCGACAGGGTTGGGAGCTATGGCTACACCTTC
D gene: -; CDR3 length: 15; clone size: -; J gene: TRBJ2-2; V gene: TRBV19; CDR3 protein: CASSITQTGTGELFF; CDR3 DNA: TGTGCCAGTAGTATCACGCAAACAGGGACCGGGGAGCTGTTTTTT
D gene: -; CDR3 length: 16; clone size: -; J gene: TRBJ2-2; V gene: TRBV9; CDR3 protein: CASSVGAGADTGELFF; CDR3 DNA: TGTGCCAGCAGCGTAGGGGCGGGGGCCGACACCGGGGAGCTGTTTTTT
D gene: TRBD1; CDR3 length: 17; clone size: -; J gene: TRBJ1-5; V gene: TRBV27; CDR3 protein: CASSLWGDRGQNQPQHF; CDR3 DNA: TGTGCCAGCAGTTTATGGGGAGACAGGGGGCAAAATCAGCCCCAGCATTTT
D gene: -; CDR3 length: 11; clone size: -; J gene: TRBJ1-1; V gene: TRBV12-3/TRBV12-4; CDR3 protein: CASSNRARAFF; CDR3 DNA: TGTGCCAGCAGTAACAGGGCTCGCGCTTTCTTT
D gene: -; CDR3 length: 14; clone size: -; J gene: TRBJ2-3; V gene: TRBV29-1; CDR3 protein: CSVVYRSFTDTQYF; CDR3 DNA: TGCAGCGTTGTCTACAGGTCCTTCACAGATACGCAGTATTTT
D gene: TRBD1; CDR3 length: 14; clone size: -; J gene: TRBJ2-1; V gene: TRBV6-1; CDR3 protein: CASSDRTGSNEQFF; CDR3 DNA: TGTGCCAGCAGTGACCGGACAGGGAGCAATGAGCAGTTCTTC
D gene: -; CDR3 length: 13; clone size: -; J gene: TRBJ1-2; V gene: TRBV28; CDR3 protein: CASRMGWENGYTF; CDR3 DNA: TGTGCCAGCAGGATGGGCTGGGAGAATGGCTACACCTTC
D gene: TRBD1; CDR3 length: 14; clone size: -; J gene: TRBJ2-7; V gene: TRBV10-2; CDR3 protein: CASSEPGQIYEQYF; CDR3 DNA: TGCGCCAGCAGTGAGCCGGGACAGATCTACGAGCAGTACTTC
D gene: -; CDR3 length: 17; clone size: -; J gene: TRBJ2-6; V gene: TRBV5-5; CDR3 protein: CASSLVGRASGANVLTF; CDR3 DNA: TGTGCCAGCAGCTTGGTTGGCAGGGCGTCCGGGGCCAACGTCCTGACTTTC
D gene: TRBD1; CDR3 length: 14; clone size: -; J gene: TRBJ1-2; V gene: TRBV5-1; CDR3 protein: CASSSGQGWNGYTF; CDR3 DNA: TGCGCCAGCAGCTCGGGACAGGGGTGGAATGGCTACACCTTC
D gene: -; CDR3 length: 14; clone size: -; J gene: TRBJ2-7; V gene: TRBV19; CDR3 protein: CASSLQARINEQYF; CDR3 DNA: TGTGCCAGTAGTCTCCAGGCCAGGATCAACGAGCAGTACTTC